This is a list of T cell receptor beta chains from one sample in a study of post-analysis software for immune sequencing data. Using its own MiXCR run on the PCR reads, TCRdb lists one record per CDR3 protein. The data show 450,000 to 650,000 distinct CDR3 sequences, with roughly two fifths seen just once and 1.5% to 2% held by the top ten. Source material: blood. The receptors come from a girl aged 5 to 17 with multiple sclerosis. The CDR3 runs from the conserved cysteine through the conserved F or W. A D gene is named only where the DNA matches it firmly. Some rows mark clone size as missing; the rest say once, few, many or name a class of expanded clone.

v_gene: TRBV19; abundance: .; j_gene: TRBJ2-7; d_gene: TRBD2; CDR3nt: TGTGCCAGTAGTTCACTGGGACTAGCGGGAGACGAGCAGTACTTC; CDR3aa: CASSSLGLAGDEQYF
v_gene: TRBV12-3/TRBV12-4; abundance: .; j_gene: TRBJ2-7; d_gene: .; CDR3nt: TGTGCCAGCAGTCAACAGGGTTATGACGAGCAGTACTTC; CDR3aa: CASSQQGYDEQYF
v_gene: TRBV6-6; abundance: many; j_gene: TRBJ2-1; d_gene: TRBD2; CDR3nt: TGTGCCAGCAGTTACACGGGACTAGCGGATGAGCAGTTCTTC; CDR3aa: CASSYTGLADEQFF
v_gene: TRBV5-1; abundance: .; j_gene: TRBJ2-4; d_gene: TRBD2; CDR3nt: TGCGCCAGCAGCCTAACAGCGGGGCCCCACATTCAGTACTTC; CDR3aa: CASSLTAGPHIQYF
v_gene: TRBV5-1; abundance: .; j_gene: TRBJ1-5; d_gene: .; CDR3nt: TGCGCCAGCAGCTTGAGAACGGAGAGTACCTATAGCAATCAGCCCCAGCATTTT; CDR3aa: CASSLRTESTYSNQPQHF
v_gene: TRBV29-1; abundance: many; j_gene: TRBJ2-7; d_gene: .; CDR3nt: TGCAGCGTTCGGGGGACGGGCTCCTACGAGCAGTACTTC; CDR3aa: CSVRGTGSYEQYF
v_gene: TRBV20-1; abundance: .; j_gene: TRBJ2-7; d_gene: TRBD2; CDR3nt: TGCAGTGCTAGAATCCGGTTAGCGGGGGGGTACGAGCAGTACTTC; CDR3aa: CSARIRLAGGYEQYF
v_gene: TRBV5-1; abundance: .; j_gene: TRBJ2-2; d_gene: .; CDR3nt: TGCGCCAGCAGCCTCCAGGTGAACACCGGGGAGCTGTTTTTT; CDR3aa: CASSLQVNTGELFF
v_gene: TRBV7-2; abundance: few; j_gene: TRBJ2-5; d_gene: TRBD2; CDR3nt: TGTGCCAGCAGCTTATTTTATAGGGCCGGGACTAGCGGGAAAGAGACCCAGTACTTC; CDR3aa: CASSLFYRAGTSGKETQYF
v_gene: TRBV29-1; abundance: .; j_gene: TRBJ2-3; d_gene: .; CDR3nt: TGCAGAGCGACCGTCGGAAAGACAGATACGCAGTATTTT; CDR3aa: CRATVGKTDTQYF